The rows below give T cell receptor beta chains drawn from one sample of a study of identical twins. TCRdb redid the calling of the 5' RACE reads with MiXCR, one entry per CDR3 protein. This sample carries under 800,000 distinct CDR3 sequences, approximately 22% of them seen once, and the ten largest clones take about 4.3%. The same data also contributed to another study, on T cells expressing NK-cell markers.

The sample taken for sequencing was PBMCs. Source of these receptors: a woman between 18 and 30 years old in good health. CDR3s include the opening cysteine and the closing phenylalanine or tryptophan. A D gene is named only where the DNA matches it firmly. The listing skips clone size in some rows; elsewhere it reads once, few, many or a size class.

V: TRBV10-3
D: NA
length: 12
size: once
J: TRBJ2-3
CDR3: CAISVDTDTQYF
DNA: TGTGCCATCAGTGTGGACACAGATACGCAGTATTTT

V: TRBV6-2/TRBV6-3
D: NA
length: 13
size: NA
J: TRBJ1-2
CDR3: CASSFGTAQGYTF
DNA: TGTGCCAGCAGCTTTGGGACGGCCCAGGGCTACACCTTC

V: TRBV24-1
D: TRBD2
length: 15
size: NA
J: TRBJ2-1
CDR3: CATSDVSGGPGEQFF
DNA: TGTGCCACCAGTGATGTTAGCGGGGGGCCCGGGGAGCAGTTCTTC

V: TRBV5-8
D: NA
length: 17
size: few
J: TRBJ1-2
CDR3: CASSPIQREMEGYGYTF
DNA: TGTGCCAGCAGCCCAATTCAAAGGGAGATGGAGGGCTATGGCTACACCTTC

V: TRBV12-3/TRBV12-4
D: NA
length: 14
size: many
J: TRBJ1-6
CDR3: CASSSDREVSPLHF
DNA: TGTGCCAGCAGCTCAGACAGAGAGGTTTCACCCCTCCACTTT

V: TRBV12-3/TRBV12-4
D: NA
length: 15
size: few
J: TRBJ2-3
CDR3: CASSSQGTLTDTQYF
DNA: TGTGCCAGCAGTTCCCAGGGAACCCTCACAGATACGCAGTATTTT

V: TRBV24-1
D: NA
length: 16
size: NA
J: TRBJ2-1
CDR3: CATSEGTVTRANEQFF
DNA: TGTGCCACCAGTGAGGGGACAGTGACTAGGGCCAATGAGCAGTTCTTC

V: TRBV12-3/TRBV12-4
D: TRBD2
length: 15
size: NA
J: TRBJ2-7
CDR3: CASSHTSGSSYEQYF
DNA: TGTGCCAGCAGTCATACTAGCGGGAGCTCCTACGAGCAGTACTTC

V: TRBV20-1
D: NA
length: 12
size: few
J: TRBJ1-2
CDR3: CSADPGNYGYTF
DNA: TGCAGTGCAGACCCAGGGAACTATGGCTACACCTTC

V: TRBV20-1
D: NA
length: 14
size: many
J: TRBJ2-1
CDR3: CSARLSGSYNEQFF
DNA: TGCAGTGCTAGACTTAGCGGCTCCTACAATGAGCAGTTCTTC

V: TRBV7-9
D: TRBD2
length: 17
size: NA
J: TRBJ2-3
CDR3: CASSSRTSGGSTDTQYF
DNA: TGTGCCAGCAGCTCGCGGACTAGCGGGGGAAGCACAGATACGCAGTATTTT

V: TRBV27
D: NA
length: 13
size: NA
J: TRBJ2-4
CDR3: CASSLWGENIQYF
DNA: TGTGCCAGCAGTTTATGGGGGGAAAACATTCAGTACTTC

V: TRBV20-1
D: TRBD1
length: 14
size: NA
J: TRBJ1-3
CDR3: CSARQGSSGNTIYF
DNA: TGCAGTGCTCGACAGGGTAGCTCTGGAAACACCATATATTTT

V: TRBV7-6
D: TRBD2
length: 15
size: NA
J: TRBJ2-3
CDR3: CASSPPAGFTDTQYF
DNA: TGTGCCAGCAGCCCCCCAGCGGGGTTCACAGATACGCAGTATTTT

V: TRBV4-2
D: TRBD1
length: 16
size: NA
J: TRBJ1-4
CDR3: CASSQEQGTGNEKLFF
DNA: TGTGCCAGCAGCCAAGAGCAAGGGACAGGGAACGAAAAACTGTTTTTT

V: TRBV2
D: NA
length: 12
size: many
J: TRBJ2-3
CDR3: CASRPYVDTQYF
DNA: TGTGCCAGCCGTCCGTACGTGGATACGCAGTATTTT

V: TRBV27
D: NA
length: 13
size: few
J: TRBJ2-5
CDR3: CASSFGGRTPIHF
DNA: TGTGCCAGCAGTTTTGGAGGACGGACCCCTATACACTTC

V: TRBV7-9
D: NA
length: 15
size: NA
J: TRBJ2-1
CDR3: CASSLGGPAYNEQFF
DNA: TGTGCCAGCAGCTTAGGGGGGCCTGCCTACAATGAGCAGTTCTTC

V: TRBV29-1
D: NA
length: 13
size: few
J: TRBJ1-5
CDR3: CSVGRDSNQPQHF
DNA: TGCAGCGTTGGGAGGGACAGCAATCAGCCCCAGCATTTT

V: TRBV12-3/TRBV12-4
D: NA
length: 15
size: NA
J: TRBJ1-3
CDR3: CASSLGGESGNTIHF
DNA: TGTGCCAGCAGTTTAGGGGGGGAATCTGGAAACACCATACATTTT

V: TRBV12-3/TRBV12-4
D: TRBD2
length: 17
size: few
J: TRBJ2-3
CDR3: CASSLKTGTRSTDTQYF
DNA: TGTGCCAGCAGTCTCAAAACCGGGACTAGGAGCACAGATACGCAGTATTTT

V: TRBV5-1
D: NA
length: 14
size: NA
J: TRBJ1-6
CDR3: CASSLEGYNSPLHF
DNA: TGCGCCAGCAGCTTGGAAGGTTATAATTCACCCCTCCACTTT

V: TRBV14
D: TRBD2
length: 17
size: many
J: TRBJ2-1
CDR3: CASSHLTSGGAANEQFF
DNA: TGTGCCAGCAGCCACTTGACTAGCGGGGGGGCCGCCAATGAGCAGTTCTTC

V: TRBV5-1
D: TRBD2
length: 16
size: NA
J: TRBJ2-1
CDR3: CASSTGTSGGYNEQFF
DNA: TGCGCCAGCAGCACCGGGACTAGCGGGGGCTACAATGAGCAGTTCTTC

V: TRBV7-9
D: TRBD2
length: 15
size: many
J: TRBJ2-1
CDR3: CASTPAVAGWHEQFF
DNA: TGTGCCAGCACCCCCGCGGTAGCGGGGTGGCATGAGCAGTTCTTC

V: TRBV11-2
D: TRBD2
length: 14
size: NA
J: TRBJ2-7
CDR3: CASSRAGVGYEQYF
DNA: TGTGCCAGCAGCCGAGCGGGAGTTGGATACGAGCAGTACTTC

V: TRBV12-3/TRBV12-4
D: NA
length: 15
size: NA
J: TRBJ1-2
CDR3: CASRPQSSHHYGYTF
DNA: TGTGCCAGCAGACCTCAATCTTCCCACCACTATGGCTACACCTTC

V: TRBV9
D: NA
length: 14
size: few
J: TRBJ2-7
CDR3: CASSEGTPEGEQYF
DNA: TGTGCCAGCAGCGAGGGGACACCGGAGGGGGAGCAGTACTTC

V: TRBV20-1
D: TRBD2
length: 16
size: NA
J: TRBJ2-1
CDR3: CSARATGTSGSYEQFF
DNA: TGCAGTGCTAGGGCGACCGGGACTAGCGGGAGTTATGAGCAGTTCTTC

V: TRBV7-9
D: NA
length: 15
size: NA
J: TRBJ2-3
CDR3: CASSLWLLNTDTQYF
DNA: TGTGCCAGCAGCTTATGGCTGCTCAACACAGATACGCAGTATTTT

V: TRBV5-1
D: NA
length: 15
size: many
J: TRBJ2-7
CDR3: CASSVSGLRSYEQYF
DNA: TGCGCCAGCAGCGTCTCGGGGTTAAGATCCTACGAGCAGTACTTC

V: TRBV5-1
D: NA
length: 18
size: NA
J: TRBJ2-6
CDR3: CASSTTGTAESGANVLTF
DNA: TGCGCCAGCAGCACAACAGGGACCGCTGAATCTGGGGCCAACGTCCTGACTTTC

V: TRBV20-1
D: NA
length: 16
size: few
J: TRBJ2-1
CDR3: CSAFRSSSGSYNEQFF
DNA: TGCAGTGCGTTTCGGTCGTCGAGCGGCTCCTACAATGAGCAGTTCTTC

V: TRBV20-1
D: TRBD1
length: 14
size: few
J: TRBJ1-5
CDR3: CSARTGGGNQPQHF
DNA: TGCAGTGCTAGGACAGGGGGGGGAAATCAGCCCCAGCATTTT

V: TRBV5-1
D: NA
length: 14
size: many
J: TRBJ2-3
CDR3: CASSLDLGTDTQYF
DNA: TGCGCCAGCAGCTTGGACCTCGGCACAGATACGCAGTATTTT

V: TRBV11-3
D: NA
length: 11
size: many
J: TRBJ1-1
CDR3: CASSLDVEAFF
DNA: TGTGCCAGCAGCTTAGATGTTGAAGCTTTCTTT

V: TRBV3-1
D: NA
length: 13
size: many
J: TRBJ1-1
CDR3: CASSPGRNTEAFF
DNA: TGTGCCAGCAGCCCTGGCAGGAACACTGAAGCTTTCTTT

V: TRBV9
D: NA
length: 14
size: many
J: TRBJ1-6
CDR3: CASSVGKLGSPLHF
DNA: TGTGCCAGCAGCGTAGGGAAACTAGGGTCACCCCTCCACTTT

V: TRBV7-9
D: NA
length: 17
size: few
J: TRBJ2-3
CDR3: CASSLGTGSGSTDTQYF
DNA: TGTGCCAGCAGCTTGGGGACCGGGAGCGGGAGCACAGATACGCAGTATTTT

V: TRBV3-1
D: TRBD2
length: 16
size: NA
J: TRBJ2-3
CDR3: CASSRGLAGRSDTQYF
DNA: TGTGCCAGCAGCCGCGGACTAGCGGGGAGGTCAGATACGCAGTATTTT